This TCR beta chain emerged from a study of shared clonotypes between healthy human individuals. The CDR3 covers 13 residues. V gave up 5 bases and J gave up 3 bases, with 10 bases separating them. The V gene's germline CDR1 is SGHNT and CDR2 YENEEA. Measured with immunoSEQ multiplex PCR; TCRdb has only the in-frame clones, and not every one. The sample records around 980,000 clones, 75% to 80% being singletons. CD4+ cell separation produced CD45RA+ naive and CD45RA-negative memory subsets. The chain employs TRBV11-3 and TRBJ1-1; D is ambiguous. Sequenced sample: memory CD4+ T cells from PBMCs. As for subset: CD45RA-negative fraction. The TCR sequence derives from a man aged 18-30 years in good health. Some clones in this sample may be carry-over from other donors' samples. This CDR3 reads CASSRASDTEAFF. The DNA of the CDR3 is TGTGCCAGCAGCAGGGCCTCGGACACTGAAGCTTTCTTT.